The present TCR beta chain was sequenced within a study of tumor-infiltrating lymphocytes in localized non-small cell lung cancer. Study-level background: Patients included smokers and never-smokers with various histologies, some sampled after neoadjuvant chemotherapy. Study-wide results and caveats: Tumors had more T cell infiltration than uninvolved lung, per TCRbeta sequencing and CD3 counts. Each assay used a separate piece of the same tissue. Immunotypes IM1 and IM2 had similar TCR-derived T-cell fractions.

As concerns this clone: The antigen is unknown.

This CDR3 spans 16 amino acids. Trimming stripped 8 bases from V and 0 bases from J, with 17 bases between. The germline V gene has CDR1 LNHDA and CDR2 SQIVND (reference sequence). The method was immunoSEQ multiplex PCR; TCRdb's version includes in-frame clones alone and lacks a portion of them. The sample consists of over 5,500 clones, 74% of them appearing once. The chain uses TRBV19 and TRBJ1-3, with D perhaps TRBD1 (5 bases). This sequence was found in a human donor with non-small cell lung cancer. Sequencing was carried out using uninvolved lung tissue not adjacent to the tumor. In nucleotides, the CDR3 is TGTGCCAGTGAACAAGCAGGGTACTACTCTGGAAACACCATATATTTT. Translated: CASEQAGYYSGNTIYF.